Following are 26 T cell receptor beta chains from one sample sequenced in a study of blood T cell repertoires in COVID-19 (dated by TCRdb to 2018 to 2021). Libraries came from the immunoSEQ multiplex PCR assay. The table was pulled from immuneACCESS by TCRdb, which kept in-frame rearrangements only. Such tables lose some clones; where checked, under half of the loss comes from unresolved V genes, and the rest has no known cause. For this sample the table gives fewer than 250,000 clones, of which more than 70% were detected only once. The top ten clones comprise less than 5.5% of the sample. Sequencing used peripheral blood. These receptor sequences come from a human donor in a cohort sampled during active COVID-19.

This chain joins TRBV4-1 and TRBJ2-3; maybe TRBD2 (5 bases). The CDR3 contains 15 residues. Germline values: CDR1 MGHRA, CDR2 YSYEKL. V dropped 0 bases and J dropped 6 bases, with 13 bases sitting between them. The CDR3 is CASSQDGVTGDTQYF. CDR3 DNA sequence: TGCGCCAGCAGCCAAGATGGAGTGACGGGGGATACGCAGTATTTT.

The chain links TRBV24-1 to TRBJ2-2, with 9 positions matching TRBD2. J gave up 10 bases and V 4 bases, and 9 bases lay outside the gene matches. This CDR3 has 15 amino acids. Germline V gives CDR1 KGHDR, CDR2 SFDVKD. The CDR3 bases are TGTGCCACCAGTGAGCCTGACAGCGGGAGGCCGGAGCTGTTTTTT. It codes for CATSEPDSGRPELFF.

This clone has more than one count but fewer than ten. The CDR3 DNA follows: TGCGCCAGCAGTCAGGTTGACACCGGGGAGCTGTTTTTT. Encoded protein: CASSQVDTGELFF. J is TRBJ2-2 and V is TRBV10-1; no clear D. With 5 bases removed from V and 3 bases from J, the gap between germline ends came to 7 bases. Germline-derived CDR1 and CDR2 are WNHNN and SYGVQD (reference sequence). This CDR3 comprises 13 residues.

The gene calls are TRBV27 and TRBJ2-7; weak D call: TRBD1 (6 bases). This CDR3 region has 14 residues. Trimming removed 5 bases from V and 2 bases from J, with 13 bases in between. The germline V gene encodes CDR1 MNHEY and CDR2 SMNVEV (reference sequence). The CDR3 sequence is CASSPTTGAYEQYF. The CDR3 DNA is TGTGCCAGCAGTCCAACGACAGGCGCCTACGAGCAGTACTTC.

The V and J genes are TRBV28 and TRBJ1-2; D unclear. The CDR3 is made up of 14 amino acids. The germline CDR1 and CDR2 sequences are MDHEN and SYDVKM. The V end was cut by 6 bases, the J end by 5 bases, with 16 bases between. CDR3 nucleotides: TGTGCCAGCAGCCAAAGTCTCGGTCTGTATGGCTACACCTTC. The encoded protein is CASSQSLGLYGYTF.

The count of this clone is one. The sample holds other DNA sequences that translate to the same CDR3. This chain joins TRBV19 and TRBJ2-2; TRBD1 matches 7 bases. From germline, CDR1 is LNHDA and CDR2 SQIVND (reference sequence). The CDR3 runs 14 residues. V dropped 1 base and J dropped 4; count of bases not matched to a gene: 0. In DNA, the CDR3 is TGTGCCAGTAGTATAGGACAGGGCACCGGGGAGCTGTTTTTT. Encoded protein: CASSIGQGTGELFF.

The V gene is TRBV27, the J gene TRBJ2-3; the match to TRBD1 covers 8 bases. V was pared by 6 bases and J by 6 bases, with 11 bases of the junction left unmatched. The V gene's germline CDR1 is MNHEY and CDR2 SMNVEV (reference sequence). The CDR3 sequence is 15 residues long. The CDR3 nucleotides are TGTGCCAGCAGCACCCCGGGACAGGCATTCGATACGCAGTATTTT. As protein: CASSTPGQAFDTQYF.

Here the CDR3 DNA reads TGCGCCAGCAGCTTGGGCACTAGGGCGGGAGAGACCCAGTACTTC. This sequence encodes CASSLGTRAGETQYF. This chain joins TRBV5-1 and TRBJ2-5, with D maybe TRBD2 (5 bases). The CDR3 sequence is 15 residues long. V lost 0 bases and J 4 bases, leaving 13 bases between the germline ends. The germline V gene has CDR1 SGHRS and CDR2 YFSETQ.

The rearrangement links TRBV6-5 to TRBJ2-1; 10 positions agree with TRBD2. CDR3 length: 14 amino acids. From germline, CDR1 is MNHEY and CDR2 SVGAGI. With 7 bases clipped from V and 6 bases from J, the junction kept 6 bases outside the gene matches. In DNA form, the CDR3 reads TGTGCCAGCACACAACTAGCGGGGCGCAATGAGCAGTTCTTC. It encodes CASTQLAGRNEQFF.

The J gene is TRBJ1-2, the V gene TRBV3-1 (or the pseudogene TRBV3-2); a weak D match, TRBD1 (5 bases). The germline V gene encodes CDR1 LGHDT and CDR2 YNNKEL (reference sequence). The CDR3 contains 16 residues. V was shortened by 0 bases and J by 4 bases, with 15 bases between the two germline ends. This chain's CDR3 is CASSQDIRQSVYGYTF. DNA of the CDR3: TGTGCCAGCAGCCAAGACATAAGACAGTCGGTCTATGGCTACACCTTC.

This rearrangement joins TRBV6-5 to TRBJ1-1; a possible D gene is TRBD1 (6 bases). The V end was cut by 7 bases, the J end by 0 bases, with 12 bases between. CDR1 is MNHEY and CDR2 is SVGAGI in the germline V gene. The CDR3 consists of 14 residues. CDR3 nucleotide sequence: TGTGCCAGCACCATGACAGGATTGAACACTGAAGCTTTCTTT. Residues: CASTMTGLNTEAFF.

J is TRBJ2-3 and V is TRBV28, with 7 bases identical to TRBD1. The CDR3 has 14 amino acids. V was clipped by 3 bases and J by 4 bases; unmatched bases: 4. Germline V CDR1 and CDR2: MDHEN, SYDVKM. Written as DNA, the CDR3 is TGTGCCAGCAGTTTTGACAGGGTAGCAGATACGCAGTATTTT. This codes for CASSFDRVADTQYF.

The chain couples TRBV19 to TRBJ1-3; 8 bases fit TRBD1. Germline lookup yields CDR1 LNHDA and CDR2 SQIVND (reference sequence). V lost 5 bases, J lost 2 bases, and 2 bases stayed unmatched. This CDR3 spans 14 amino acids. The CDR3 sequence is CASSPQGAGNTIYF. In DNA, the CDR3 is TGTGCCAGTAGTCCACAGGGGGCTGGAAACACCATATATTTT.

This clone has just a few counts. This chain uses TRBV7-6 with TRBJ2-7; D might be TRBD1 (6 bases). The CDR3 has 15 residues. V was cut by 6 bases and J by 7 bases, with 22 bases left in between. The germline gives CDR1 SGHVS, CDR2 FNYEAQ. The CDR3 spells CASSPRAQGLGEQYF. Written as DNA, the CDR3 is TGTGCCAGCAGTCCCCGGGCCCAGGGGCTGGGAGAGCAGTACTTC.

This clone occurred many times. V is TRBV5-6 and J is TRBJ2-5; D is perhaps TRBD2 (5 bases). This CDR3 comprises 13 residues. Per germline, CDR1 SGHDT and CDR2 YYEEEE. The V gene lost 4 bases and the J gene lost 1 base, with 8 bases spanning the gap. The chain's CDR3 is CASSRRGQETQYF. The CDR3 coding sequence is TGTGCCAGCAGCCGTCGGGGCCAAGAGACCCAGTACTTC.

The chain employs TRBV7-2 and TRBJ1-5; D not certain. The germline CDR1 and CDR2 sequences are SGHTA and FQGNSA. V lost 6 bases and J 10 bases, leaving 16 bases between the germline ends. The CDR3 is 13 residues long. The CDR3 DNA sequence: TGTGCCAGCAGTTCAGCGGTCGGGAGTCCCCAGCATTTT. Protein: CASSSAVGSPQHF.

CDR3 in amino acids: CATSNGARNEQFF. The CDR3 coding sequence is TGTGCCACCAGTAATGGGGCTCGGAATGAGCAGTTCTTC. The chain has TRBV24-1 and TRBJ2-1, with D perhaps matching TRBD1 (5 bases). Between the trimmed V and J ends, which lost 6 bases and 7 bases, there was a span of 12 bases. CDR3 length: 13 amino acids. Germline V gene lookup returns CDR1 KGHDR and CDR2 SFDVKD.

Notes on this clone: Within the sample, other DNA sequences also encode this same CDR3. This rearrangement joins TRBV7-2 to TRBJ1-1; D remains ambiguous. The CDR3 consists of 13 residues. V dropped 2 bases and J dropped 2 bases, with 6 bases sitting between them. Germline CDR1 and CDR2: SGHTA and FQGNSA. DNA for the CDR3: TGTGCCAGCAGCTTACAGGAAAACACTGAAGCTTTCTTT. It encodes CASSLQENTEAFF.

The chain carries TRBV4-1 and TRBJ1-5; D remains ambiguous. The V and J ends lost 1 base and 0 bases respectively, with 13 bases between them. The CDR3 consists of 17 residues. From germline, CDR1 is MGHRA and CDR2 YSYEKL. This CDR3 reads CASSQVPTPYSNQPQHF. The CDR3 coding sequence is TGCGCCAGCAGCCAAGTCCCGACACCTTATAGCAATCAGCCCCAGCATTTT.

The J gene is TRBJ2-7, the V gene TRBV9, with 8 positions matching TRBD1. There are 18 residues in the CDR3. CDR1 is SGDLS and CDR2 is YYNGEE in the germline V gene. Unmatched junction bases numbered 17, after V lost 0 bases and J lost 6 bases. CDR3 loop: CASSVASVAAGGQGEQYF. CDR3 DNA: TGTGCCAGCAGCGTAGCCTCAGTCGCGGCAGGGGGCCAGGGCGAGCAGTACTTC.

This clone was counted once. The chain recombines TRBV28 with TRBJ1-3; D may be TRBD1 (6 bases). The ends were cut back, 4 bases at V and 3 bases at J, with 16 bases in the middle. The germline V gene encodes CDR1 MDHEN and CDR2 SYDVKM. The CDR3 runs to 16 residues. CDR3 amino acids: CASSSHLGAYGNTIYF. CDR3 sequence (DNA): TGTGCCAGCAGTTCCCATTTGGGGGCGTATGGAAACACCATATATTTT. The full variable domain, in which reference TRBV28 and TRBJ1-3 provide the parts outside the CDR3, is DVKVTQSSRYLVKRTGEKVFLECVQDMDHENMFWYRQDPGLGLRLIYFSYDVKMKEKGDIPEGYSVSREKKERFSLILESASTNQTSMYLCASSSHLGAYGNTIYFGEGSWLTVV.

The chain combines TRBV7-8 with TRBJ2-7; D gene unclear. This CDR3 spans 14 amino acids. Germline CDR1 reads SGHVS; CDR2 reads FQNEAQ. V gave up 1 base and J gave up 5 bases, with 12 bases separating them. The CDR3 loop is CASSLERRMDEQYF. The DNA of the CDR3 is TGTGCCAGCAGCTTAGAAAGGAGAATGGACGAGCAGTACTTC.

V is TRBV18 and J is TRBJ1-2, with a possible D match to TRBD1 (6 bases). Between the trimmed V and J ends, which lost 6 bases and 3 bases, there was a span of 20 bases. Germline V gene data show CDR1 as KGHSH and CDR2 as LQKENI. This CDR3 comprises 16 residues. CDR3 amino acids: CASSRLVTGTHYGYTF. Written as DNA, the CDR3 is TGTGCCAGCTCCCGCCTGGTCACAGGGACACACTATGGCTACACCTTC.

J is TRBJ1-6 and V is TRBV5-4; TRBD1 matches 9 bases. The CDR3 is 15 amino acids. V was pared by 3 bases and J by 7 bases, with 5 bases of the junction left unmatched. Germline CDR1 SGHNT, CDR2 YYREEE (reference sequence). The CDR3 sequence is CASSWRGQGNSPLHF. The CDR3 DNA is TGTGCCAGCAGCTGGCGGGGACAGGGCAATTCACCCCTCCACTTT. Filled out from reference TRBV5-4 and TRBJ1-6, the complete variable domain reads ETGVTQSPTHLIKTRGQQVTLRCSSQSGHNTVSWYQQALGQGPQFIFQYYREEENGRGNFPPRFSGLQFPNYSSELNVNALELDDSALYLCASSWRGQGNSPLHFGNGTRLTVT.

This clone was detected once. The chain has TRBV5-5 and TRBJ2-1; 8 bases map to TRBD2. V trimming: 0 bases; J trimming: 9 bases; junction bases outside the gene matches: 11. The CDR3 has 16 amino acids. The germline gives CDR1 SGHKS, CDR2 YYEKEE (reference sequence). The CDR3 sequence is CASSLDGGLGTGEQFF. DNA for the CDR3: TGTGCCAGCAGCTTGGATGGGGGACTAGGAACGGGTGAGCAGTTCTTC.

This sequence joins TRBV7-6 and TRBJ2-3; tentatively, D is TRBD2 (5 bases). The CDR3 spans 14 residues. CDR1 is SGHVS, CDR2 FNYEAQ, per germline. V was trimmed by 3 bases and J by 1 base, leaving 8 bases between them. The CDR3 bases are TGTGCCAGCAGCTTCGATAGCGGCACAGATACGCAGTATTTT. As protein: CASSFDSGTDTQYF.